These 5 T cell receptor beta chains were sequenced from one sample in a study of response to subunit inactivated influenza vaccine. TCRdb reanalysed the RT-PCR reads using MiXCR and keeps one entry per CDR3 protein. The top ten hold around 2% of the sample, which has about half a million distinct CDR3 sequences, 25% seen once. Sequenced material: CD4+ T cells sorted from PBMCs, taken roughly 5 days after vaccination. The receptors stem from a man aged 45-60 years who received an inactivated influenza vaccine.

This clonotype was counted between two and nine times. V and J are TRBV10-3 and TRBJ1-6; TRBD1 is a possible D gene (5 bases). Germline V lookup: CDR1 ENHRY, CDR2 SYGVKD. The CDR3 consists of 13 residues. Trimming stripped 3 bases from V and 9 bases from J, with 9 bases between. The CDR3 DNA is TGTGCCATCAGTGAAGAGGGGACTTCACCCCTCCACTTT. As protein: CAISEEGTSPLHF.

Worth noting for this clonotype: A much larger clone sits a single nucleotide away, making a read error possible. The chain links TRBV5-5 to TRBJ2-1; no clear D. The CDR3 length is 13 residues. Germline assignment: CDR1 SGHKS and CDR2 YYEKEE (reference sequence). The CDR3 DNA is TGTGCCATCAGCACTGGGCCCGGCAATGAGCAGTTCTTC. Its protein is CAISTGPGNEQFF.

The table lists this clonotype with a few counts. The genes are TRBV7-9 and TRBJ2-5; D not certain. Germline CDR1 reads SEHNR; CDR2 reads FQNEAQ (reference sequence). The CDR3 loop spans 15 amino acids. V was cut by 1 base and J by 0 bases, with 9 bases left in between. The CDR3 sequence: CASSLGNSYQETQYF. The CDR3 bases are TGTGCCAGCAGCTTAGGGAACAGCTACCAAGAGACCCAGTACTTC.

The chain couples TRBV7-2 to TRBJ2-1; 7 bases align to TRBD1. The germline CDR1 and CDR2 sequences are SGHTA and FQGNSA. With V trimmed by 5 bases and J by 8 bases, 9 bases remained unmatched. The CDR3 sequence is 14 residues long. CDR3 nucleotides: TGTGCCAGCAGCACCCGACAGGGACCCGATGAGCAGTTCTTC. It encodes CASSTRQGPDEQFF.

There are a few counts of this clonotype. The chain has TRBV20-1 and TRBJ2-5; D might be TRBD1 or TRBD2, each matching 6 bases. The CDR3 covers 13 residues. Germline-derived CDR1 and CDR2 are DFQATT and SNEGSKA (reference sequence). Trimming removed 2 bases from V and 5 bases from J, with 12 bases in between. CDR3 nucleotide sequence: TGCAGTGCTAGATTCCGGGGGCCGGAGACCCAGTACTTC. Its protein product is CSARFRGPETQYF.